Sequencing of this T cell receptor (beta chain) was carried out in a study of blood T cell repertoires in COVID-19. Cohort assignment relied on participant-reported clinical history. Cohort 3 donors counted as recovered after two negative PCRs, clearance, or resolved symptoms. In the authors' workflow: Amplification of reference gene primers was used by the study to estimate nucleated cell counts. Using immunoSEQ multiplex PCR, the repertoire was profiled, and TCRdb retains in-frame clones only, with some absent. D and trimming come from the DNA, and the V and J calls and clone size come from that table. The sample contains roughly 260,000 clones, approximately 90% of which appear only once. CDR1 is LNHDA, CDR2 SQIVND, per germline (reference sequence). The CDR3 has 16 amino acids. Unmatched junction bases numbered 13, after V lost 5 bases and J lost 8 bases.

Specimen: PBMCs or T cells enriched from blood (not recorded which). J is TRBJ1-5 and V is TRBV19; TRBD1 matches at 9 bases. The TCR was taken from a woman younger than 35 who had recovered from COVID-19. As DNA, the CDR3 is TGTGCCAGTAGTCCAGACTTTAACAGGGGGCATGAGCCCCAGCATTTT. Translating it yields CASSPDFNRGHEPQHF.